A selection of T cell receptor beta chains follows, all from one sample in a study of regulatory T cells in long-lasting Graves disease. MiXCR was run by TCRdb on the multiplex PCR reads, yielding one entry per CDR3 protein. The table records about 470,000 distinct CDR3 sequences, roughly 20% of them present only once. Material: peripheral blood mononuclear cells (PBMCs), obtained when the disease was refractory, from a patient treated with antithyroid drugs. Receptors were obtained from a female donor with Graves disease. CDR3s include the opening cysteine and the closing phenylalanine or tryptophan.

v_call	j_call	cdr3_aa
TRBV11-2	TRBJ1-6	CASSLASGTGSYNSPLHF
TRBV6-9	TRBJ2-7	CASSYLYEQYF
TRBV6-5	TRBJ2-7	CASSYSASGISYEQYF
TRBV28	TRBJ2-3	CASSGGETEVTDTQYF
TRBV7-8	TRBJ2-7	CASSLLSGVSPYEQYF
TRBV27	TRBJ2-2	CASSLAGTAGPGELFF
TRBV2	TRBJ1-5	CASSEPGAGQPQHF
TRBV3-1	TRBJ2-7	CASSQSVAGYEQYF
TRBV24-1	TRBJ2-7	CATSDLARDRYEQYF
TRBV27	TRBJ2-1	CASSLSAVPYNEQFF
TRBV7-6	TRBJ2-2	CASSLDWELFF
TRBV19	TRBJ2-6	CASTQTGGANVLTF
TRBV28	TRBJ2-1	CATNLGTSYNEQFF
TRBV4-2	TRBJ1-1	CASSRDSTEAFF
TRBV30	TRBJ1-1	CAWTQGFTEAFF
TRBV5-6	TRBJ2-7	CASSASGVVFTYEQYF
TRBV6-2/TRBV6-3	TRBJ2-4	CASSDHDRGRMAKNIQYF
TRBV30	TRBJ2-5	CAWAGSGRAVETQYF
TRBV9	TRBJ2-5	CASSVAGARETQYF
TRBV30	TRBJ2-3	CAWSVGGNGDTQYF
TRBV28	TRBJ1-6	CASSLWGGIGSYNSPLHF
TRBV27	TRBJ2-7	CASSFSSPGQSDEQYF
TRBV7-9	TRBJ2-7	CASSPAGTGFYEQYF
TRBV24-1	TRBJ2-3	CATSDHGDSTDTQYF
TRBV9	TRBJ2-2	CASSVASGLEAGELFF
TRBV27	TRBJ2-5	CASSFLGATQETQYF
TRBV6-1	TRBJ1-4	CASKIHRATNEKLFF
TRBV5-5	TRBJ2-4	CASSLRQASLNNIQYF
TRBV12-3/TRBV12-4	TRBJ2-7	CASSLPAGSSYEQYF
TRBV12-3/TRBV12-4	TRBJ2-6	CASSLDRDGANVLTF